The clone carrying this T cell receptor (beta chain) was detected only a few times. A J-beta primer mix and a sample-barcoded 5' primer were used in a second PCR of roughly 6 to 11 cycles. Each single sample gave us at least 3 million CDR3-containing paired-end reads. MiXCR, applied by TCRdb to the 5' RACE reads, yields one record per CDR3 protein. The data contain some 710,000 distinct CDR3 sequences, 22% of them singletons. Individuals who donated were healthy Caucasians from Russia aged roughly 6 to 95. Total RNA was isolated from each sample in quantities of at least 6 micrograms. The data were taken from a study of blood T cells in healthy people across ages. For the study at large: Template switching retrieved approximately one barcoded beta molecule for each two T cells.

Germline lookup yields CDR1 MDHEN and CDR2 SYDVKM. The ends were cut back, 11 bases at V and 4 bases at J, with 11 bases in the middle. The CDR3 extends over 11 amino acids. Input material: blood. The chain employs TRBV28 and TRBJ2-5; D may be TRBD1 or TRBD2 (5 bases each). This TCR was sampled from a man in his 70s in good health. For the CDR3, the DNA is TGTGCCGTCGGGGCTCGAGAGACCCAGTACTTC. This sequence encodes CAVGARETQYF. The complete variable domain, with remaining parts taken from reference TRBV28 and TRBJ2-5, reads DVKVTQSSRYLVKRTGEKVFLECVQDMDHENMFWYRQDPGLGLRLIYFSYDVKMKEKGDIPEGYSVSREKKERFSLILESASTNQTSMYLCAVGARETQYFGPGTRLLVL.